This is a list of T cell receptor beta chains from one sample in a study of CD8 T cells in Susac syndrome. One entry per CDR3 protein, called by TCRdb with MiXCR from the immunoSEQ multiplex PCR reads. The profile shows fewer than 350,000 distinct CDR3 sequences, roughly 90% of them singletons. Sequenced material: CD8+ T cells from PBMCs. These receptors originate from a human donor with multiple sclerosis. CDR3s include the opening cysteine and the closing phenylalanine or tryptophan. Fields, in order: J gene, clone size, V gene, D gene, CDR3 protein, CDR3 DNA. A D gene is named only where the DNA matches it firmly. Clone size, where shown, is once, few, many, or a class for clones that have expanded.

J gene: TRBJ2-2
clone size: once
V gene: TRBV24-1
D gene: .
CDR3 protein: CATSDWKVAGELFF
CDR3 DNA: TGTGCCACCAGTGATTGGAAGGTTGCCGGGGAGCTGTTTTTT

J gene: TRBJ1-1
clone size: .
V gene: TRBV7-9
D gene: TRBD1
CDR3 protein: CASSLAKDRDTEAFF
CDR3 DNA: TGTGCCAGCAGCTTAGCAAAGGACAGGGACACTGAAGCTTTCTTT

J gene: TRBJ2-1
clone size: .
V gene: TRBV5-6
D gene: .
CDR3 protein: CASSVWSSYNEQFF
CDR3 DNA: TGTGCCAGCAGCGTATGGAGCTCCTACAATGAGCAGTTCTTC

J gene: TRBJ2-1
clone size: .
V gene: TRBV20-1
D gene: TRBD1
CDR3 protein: CSANPRDREYNEQFF
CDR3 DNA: TGCAGTGCTAACCCCCGGGACAGGGAGTACAATGAGCAGTTCTTC

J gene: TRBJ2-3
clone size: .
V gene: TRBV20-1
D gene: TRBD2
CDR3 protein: CSVPTLAVPLTDTQYF
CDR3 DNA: TGCAGTGTCCCGACACTAGCGGTACCTCTTACAGATACGCAGTATTTT

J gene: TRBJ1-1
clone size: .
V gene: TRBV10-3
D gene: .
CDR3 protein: CAITPSGGNTEAFF
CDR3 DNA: TGTGCCATCACCCCTTCGGGGGGGAACACTGAAGCTTTCTTT

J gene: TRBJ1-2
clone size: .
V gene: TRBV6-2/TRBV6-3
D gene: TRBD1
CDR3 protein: CASSYPGDRADYGYTF
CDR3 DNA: TGTGCCAGCAGTTACCCGGGGGACAGGGCTGACTATGGCTACACCTTC

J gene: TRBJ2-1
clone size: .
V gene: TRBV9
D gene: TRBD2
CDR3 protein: CASSRGLAISSYNEQFF
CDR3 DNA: TGTGCCAGCAGCAGGGGACTAGCTATCAGCTCCTACAATGAGCAGTTCTTC

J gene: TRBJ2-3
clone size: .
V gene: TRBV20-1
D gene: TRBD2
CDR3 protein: CSARDETTSETDTQYF
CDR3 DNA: TGCAGTGCTAGAGATGAAACGACTAGCGAAACAGATACGCAGTATTTT

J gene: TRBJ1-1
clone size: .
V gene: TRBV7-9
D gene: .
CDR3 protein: CASDGGGLNTEAFF
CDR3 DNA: TGTGCCAGCGATGGCGGGGGCCTGAACACTGAAGCTTTCTTT

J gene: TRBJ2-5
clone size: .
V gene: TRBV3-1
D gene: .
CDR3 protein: CASSQSRWETQYF
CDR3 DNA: TGTGCCAGCAGCCAATCTCGGTGGGAGACCCAGTACTTC

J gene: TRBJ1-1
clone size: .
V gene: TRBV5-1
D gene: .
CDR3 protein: CASSLVMEVNTEAFF
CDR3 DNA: TGCGCCAGCAGCTTGGTAATGGAGGTGAACACTGAAGCTTTCTTT

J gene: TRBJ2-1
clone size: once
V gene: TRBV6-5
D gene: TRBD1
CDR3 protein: CASSTDRGPYNEQFF
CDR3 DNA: TGTGCCAGCAGCACCGACAGGGGTCCTTACAATGAGCAGTTCTTC

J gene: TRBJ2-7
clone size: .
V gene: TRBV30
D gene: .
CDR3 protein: CAGIGQSAEQYF
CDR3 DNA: TGTGCCGGTATAGGACAATCGGCCGAGCAGTACTTC

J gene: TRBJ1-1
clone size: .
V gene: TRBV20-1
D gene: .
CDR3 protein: CSASSEAFF
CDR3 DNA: TGCAGTGCTAGTTCTGAAGCTTTCTTT

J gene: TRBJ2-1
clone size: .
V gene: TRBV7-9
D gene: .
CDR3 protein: CASSFSWSNEQFF
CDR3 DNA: TGTGCCAGCAGCTTCTCATGGAGCAATGAGCAGTTCTTC

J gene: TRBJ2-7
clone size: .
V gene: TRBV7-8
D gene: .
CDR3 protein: CASSLGAVRQGPSYEQYF
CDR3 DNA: TGTGCCAGCAGCTTAGGGGCCGTCCGGCAGGGACCATCCTACGAGCAGTACTTC

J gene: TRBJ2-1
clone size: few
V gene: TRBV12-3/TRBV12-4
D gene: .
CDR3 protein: CASSLQGGTYNEQFF
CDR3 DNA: TGTGCCAGCAGTTTACAGGGGGGAACCTACAATGAGCAGTTCTTC

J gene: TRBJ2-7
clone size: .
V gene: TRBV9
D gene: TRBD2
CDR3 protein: CASSAGLAGGLYEQYF
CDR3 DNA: TGTGCCAGCAGCGCCGGACTAGCGGGAGGTCTCTACGAGCAGTACTTC

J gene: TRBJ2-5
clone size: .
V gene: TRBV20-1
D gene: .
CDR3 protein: CSAERQNQETQYF
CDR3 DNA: TGCAGTGCAGAGAGACAGAACCAAGAGACCCAGTACTTC

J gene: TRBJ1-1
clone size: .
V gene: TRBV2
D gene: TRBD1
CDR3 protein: CASSGGQGNTEAFF
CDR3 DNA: TGTGCCAGCAGTGGGGGACAGGGGAACACTGAAGCTTTCTTT

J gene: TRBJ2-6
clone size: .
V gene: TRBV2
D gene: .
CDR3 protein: CASSATGTSSSGANVLTF
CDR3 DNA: TGTGCCAGCAGCGCCACCGGGACATCTTCCTCTGGGGCCAACGTCCTGACTTTC

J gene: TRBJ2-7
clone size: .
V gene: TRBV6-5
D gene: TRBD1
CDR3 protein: CASRVGQGVHEQYF
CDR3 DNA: TGTGCCAGCAGGGTAGGACAGGGGGTCCACGAGCAGTACTTC

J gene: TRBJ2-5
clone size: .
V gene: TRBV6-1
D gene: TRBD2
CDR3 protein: CASSDADPSGFQETQYF
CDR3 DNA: TGTGCCAGCAGCGATGCCGATCCTAGCGGTTTCCAAGAGACCCAGTACTTC

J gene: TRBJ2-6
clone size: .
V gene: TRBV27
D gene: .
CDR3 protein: CASALSGANVLTF
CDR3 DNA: TGTGCCAGCGCCCTCTCTGGGGCCAACGTCCTGACTTTC

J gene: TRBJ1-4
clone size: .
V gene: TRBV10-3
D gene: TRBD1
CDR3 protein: CAISDREGEKLFF
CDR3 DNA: TGTGCCATCTCGGACAGGGAGGGTGAAAAACTGTTTTTT

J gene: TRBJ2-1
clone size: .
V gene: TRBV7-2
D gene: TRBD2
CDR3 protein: CASSPRTSGGYNEQFF
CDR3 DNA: TGTGCCAGCAGCCCCCGGACTAGCGGGGGGTACAATGAGCAGTTCTTC

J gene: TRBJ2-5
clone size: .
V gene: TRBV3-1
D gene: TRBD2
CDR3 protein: CASSQTSGMQETQYF
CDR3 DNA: TGTGCCAGCAGCCAGACTAGCGGAATGCAAGAGACCCAGTACTTC

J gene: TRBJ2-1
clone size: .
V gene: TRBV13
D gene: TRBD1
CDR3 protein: CASSLTGAREQFF
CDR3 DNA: TGTGCCAGCAGCCTGACAGGGGCACGAGAGCAGTTCTTC

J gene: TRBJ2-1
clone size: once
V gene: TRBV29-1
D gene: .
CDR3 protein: CSVAGGQYNEQFF
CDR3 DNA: TGCAGCGTTGCGGGTGGACAGTACAATGAGCAGTTCTTC

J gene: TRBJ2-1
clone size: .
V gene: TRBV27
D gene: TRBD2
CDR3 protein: CASSLSGAGGWNEQFF
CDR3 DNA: TGTGCCAGCAGTTTATCGGGCGCGGGAGGTTGGAATGAGCAGTTCTTC

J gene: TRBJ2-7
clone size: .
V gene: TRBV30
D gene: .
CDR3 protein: CAWSRRESYEQYF
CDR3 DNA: TGTGCCTGGAGTCGCAGGGAGAGCTACGAGCAGTACTTC

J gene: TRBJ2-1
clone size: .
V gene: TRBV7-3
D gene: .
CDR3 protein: CASTSPGNNEQFF
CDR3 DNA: TGTGCCAGCACCTCCCCCGGGAACAATGAGCAGTTCTTC

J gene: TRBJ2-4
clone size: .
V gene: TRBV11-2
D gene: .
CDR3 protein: CASSAGTPPDF
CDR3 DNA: TGTGCCAGCAGCGCCGGGACCCCGCCGGACTTC

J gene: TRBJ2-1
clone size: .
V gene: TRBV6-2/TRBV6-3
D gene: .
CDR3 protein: CASSPVRGYNEQFF
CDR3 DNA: TGTGCCAGCAGCCCCGTGAGGGGGTACAATGAGCAGTTCTTC

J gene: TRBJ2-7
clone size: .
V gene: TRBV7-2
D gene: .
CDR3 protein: CASSPGQGRFYEQYF
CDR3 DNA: TGTGCCAGCAGCCCTGGTCAGGGGAGGTTCTACGAGCAGTACTTC

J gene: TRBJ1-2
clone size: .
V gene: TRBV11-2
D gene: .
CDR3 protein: CASSSKFNYGYTF
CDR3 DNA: TGTGCCAGCAGCTCGAAATTCAACTATGGCTACACCTTC

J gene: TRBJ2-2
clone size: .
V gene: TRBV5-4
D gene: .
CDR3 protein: CASSVDGGELFF
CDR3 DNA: TGTGCCAGCAGCGTTGATGGAGGGGAGCTGTTTTTT

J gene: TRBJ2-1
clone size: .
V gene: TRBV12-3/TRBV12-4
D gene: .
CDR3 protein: CASTLESSYNEQFF
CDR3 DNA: TGTGCCAGCACTCTCGAGAGCTCCTACAATGAGCAGTTCTTC

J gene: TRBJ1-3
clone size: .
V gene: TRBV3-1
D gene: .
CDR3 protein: CASSQGAALGNTIYF
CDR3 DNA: TGTGCCAGCAGCCAAGGTGCCGCTCTTGGAAACACCATATATTTT

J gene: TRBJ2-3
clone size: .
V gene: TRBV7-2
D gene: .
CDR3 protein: CASSSPLDIILSTDTQYF
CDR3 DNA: TGTGCCAGCAGCTCCCCCCTTGACATAATCCTAAGCACAGATACGCAGTATTTT

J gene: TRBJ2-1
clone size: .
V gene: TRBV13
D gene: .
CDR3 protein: CASSSTGKDEQFF
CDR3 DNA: TGTGCCAGCAGCTCAACCGGAAAGGATGAGCAGTTCTTC

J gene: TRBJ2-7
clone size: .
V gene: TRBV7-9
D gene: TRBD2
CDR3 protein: CASSLTPSGIYEQYF
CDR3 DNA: TGTGCCAGCAGCTTAACCCCAAGCGGGATTTACGAGCAGTACTTC

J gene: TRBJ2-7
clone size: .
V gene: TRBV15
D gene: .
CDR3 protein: CATSREGWSRMGSYEQYF
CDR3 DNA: TGTGCCACCAGCAGAGAGGGTTGGAGCCGGATGGGGTCCTACGAGCAGTACTTC

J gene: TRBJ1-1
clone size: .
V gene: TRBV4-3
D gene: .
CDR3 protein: CASSQDSVSYTEAFF
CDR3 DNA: TGCGCCAGCAGCCAAGATTCGGTCTCCTACACTGAAGCTTTCTTT

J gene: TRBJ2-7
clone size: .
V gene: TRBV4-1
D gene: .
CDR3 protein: CASSQGEGTYEQYF
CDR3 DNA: TGCGCCAGCAGCCAAGGGGAAGGGACCTACGAGCAGTACTTC

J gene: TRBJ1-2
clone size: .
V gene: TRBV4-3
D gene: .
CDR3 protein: CASSHLTPNYGYTF
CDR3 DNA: TGCGCCAGCAGCCACTTGACACCTAACTATGGCTACACCTTC

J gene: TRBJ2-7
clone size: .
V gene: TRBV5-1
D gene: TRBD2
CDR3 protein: CASSLGDYSAEQYF
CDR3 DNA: TGCGCCAGCAGCTTGGGGGACTACTCCGCCGAGCAGTACTTC

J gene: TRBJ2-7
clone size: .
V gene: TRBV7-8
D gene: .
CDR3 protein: CASSLLSGTDYEQYF
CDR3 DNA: TGTGCCAGCAGCTTACTCTCGGGGACTGACTACGAGCAGTACTTC

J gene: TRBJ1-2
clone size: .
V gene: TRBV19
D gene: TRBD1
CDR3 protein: CASSISTGGDYGYTF
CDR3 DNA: TGTGCCAGTAGTATCTCGACAGGGGGCGACTATGGCTACACCTTC

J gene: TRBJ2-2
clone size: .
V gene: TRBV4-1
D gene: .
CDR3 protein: CASSPSTLAGELFF
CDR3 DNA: TGCGCCAGCAGCCCTTCGACCCTGGCCGGGGAGCTGTTTTTT

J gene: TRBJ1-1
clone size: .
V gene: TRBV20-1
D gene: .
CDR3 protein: CSGRVGQMNTEAFF
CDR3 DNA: TGCAGTGGTCGAGTAGGGCAGATGAACACTGAAGCTTTCTTT